This T cell receptor beta chain is from a study of cytomegalovirus exposure and HLA in healthy donors. General study points: A missense DCLRE1C variant was associated with V- and J-gene trimming of TCR beta chains in a later analysis, and an independent cohort replicated the association.

There are 14 residues in the CDR3. V was cut by 3 bases and J by 4 bases, with 13 bases left in between. Germline V lookup: CDR1 MGHDK, CDR2 SYGVNS. In the PCR, 60 Vbeta and 13 Jbeta primers were used. Generated by immunoSEQ multiplex PCR, the TCRdb table keeps only in-frame clones and is missing some. This repertoire shows 150,000 to 200,000 clones, 78% found once; its top ten account for approximately 13%. With respect to this clone: Its antigen is unidentified.

The clonotype was recovered from a woman aged 50 to 60 in good health and CMV-seropositive. Sample: PBMCs. The chain combines TRBV25-1 with TRBJ2-7; D is perhaps TRBD2 (6 bases). The CDR3 here is CASSDRAGGYEQYF. The CDR3 bases are TGTGCCAGCAGTGACCGGGCTGGGGGGTACGAGCAGTACTTC.